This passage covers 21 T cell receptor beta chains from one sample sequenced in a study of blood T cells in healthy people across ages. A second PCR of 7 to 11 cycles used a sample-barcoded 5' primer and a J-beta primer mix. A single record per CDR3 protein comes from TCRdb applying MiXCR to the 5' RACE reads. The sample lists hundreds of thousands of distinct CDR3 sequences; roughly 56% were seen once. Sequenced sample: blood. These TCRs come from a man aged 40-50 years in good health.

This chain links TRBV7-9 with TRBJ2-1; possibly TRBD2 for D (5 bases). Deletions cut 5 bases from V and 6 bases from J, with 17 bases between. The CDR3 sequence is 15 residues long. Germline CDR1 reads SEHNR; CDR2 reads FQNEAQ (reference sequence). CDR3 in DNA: TGTGCCAGCAGCCGAGAGGGTATGTGGGTCAATGAGCAGTTCTTC. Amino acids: CASSREGMWVNEQFF.

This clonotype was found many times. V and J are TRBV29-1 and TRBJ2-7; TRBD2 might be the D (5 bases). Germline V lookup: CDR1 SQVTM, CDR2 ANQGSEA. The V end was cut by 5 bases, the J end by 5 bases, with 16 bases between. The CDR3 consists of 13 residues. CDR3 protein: CSVPLGDRNEQYF. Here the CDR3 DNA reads TGCAGCGTTCCCCTCGGGGATAGAAACGAGCAGTACTTC.

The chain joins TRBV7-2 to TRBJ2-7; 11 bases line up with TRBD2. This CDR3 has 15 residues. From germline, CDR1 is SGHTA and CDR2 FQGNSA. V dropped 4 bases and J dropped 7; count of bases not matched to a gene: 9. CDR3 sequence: CASSSVAGGPGEQYF. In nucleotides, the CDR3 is TGTGCCAGCAGCTCCGTAGCGGGAGGGCCGGGTGAGCAGTACTTC.

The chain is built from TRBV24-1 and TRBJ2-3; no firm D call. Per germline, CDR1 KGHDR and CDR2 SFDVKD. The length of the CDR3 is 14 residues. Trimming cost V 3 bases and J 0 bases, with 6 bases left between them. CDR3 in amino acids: CATSDPGSTDTQYF. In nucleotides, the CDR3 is TGTGCCACCAGTGATCCCGGGAGCACAGATACGCAGTATTTT.

CDR3 nucleotide sequence: TGCGCCAGCAGCCAACTATCAGGGGGACTAGCGGGTCTGATAAGAGCCAAAAACATTCAGTACTTC. It translates to CASSQLSGGLAGLIRAKNIQYF. This rearrangement joins TRBV4-1 to TRBJ2-4; 12 bases line up with TRBD2. The CDR3 spans 22 residues. CDR1 and CDR2 (germline): MGHRA, YSYEKL. Trimming cost V 2 bases and J 0 bases; bases outside gene matches: 17.

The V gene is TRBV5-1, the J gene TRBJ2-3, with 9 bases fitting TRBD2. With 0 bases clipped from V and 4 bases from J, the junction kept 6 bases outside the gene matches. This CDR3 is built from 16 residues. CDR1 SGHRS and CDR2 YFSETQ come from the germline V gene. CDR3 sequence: CASSLGSRGGADTQYF. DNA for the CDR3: TGCGCCAGCAGCTTGGGCTCGCGGGGGGGCGCAGATACGCAGTATTTT. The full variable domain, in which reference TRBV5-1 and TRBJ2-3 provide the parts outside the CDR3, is KAGVTQTPRYLIKTRGQQVTLSCSPISGHRSVSWYQQTPGQGLQFLFEYFSETQRNKGNFPGRFSGRQFSNSRSEMNVSTLELGDSALYLCASSLGSRGGADTQYFGPGTRLTVL.

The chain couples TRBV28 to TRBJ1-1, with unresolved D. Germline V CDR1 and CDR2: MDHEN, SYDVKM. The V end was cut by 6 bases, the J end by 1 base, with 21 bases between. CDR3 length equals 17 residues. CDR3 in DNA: TGTGCCAGCAGCCGGCCCCTTTTGCAGGCGACGAACACTGAAGCTTTCTTT. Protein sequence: CASSRPLLQATNTEAFF.

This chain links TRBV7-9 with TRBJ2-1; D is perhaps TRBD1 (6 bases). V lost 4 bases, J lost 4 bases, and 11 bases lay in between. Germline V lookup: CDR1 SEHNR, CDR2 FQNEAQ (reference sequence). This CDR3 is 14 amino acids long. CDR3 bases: TGTGCCAGCAGCTCCCGGACAGTTTACAATGAGCAGTTCTTC. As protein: CASSSRTVYNEQFF.

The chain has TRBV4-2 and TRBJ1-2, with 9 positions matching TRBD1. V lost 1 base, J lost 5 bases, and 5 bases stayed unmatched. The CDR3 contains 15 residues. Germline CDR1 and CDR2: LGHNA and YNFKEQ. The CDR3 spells CASSQGLGQGYGYTF. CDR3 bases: TGTGCCAGCAGCCAAGGATTGGGACAGGGATATGGCTACACCTTC.

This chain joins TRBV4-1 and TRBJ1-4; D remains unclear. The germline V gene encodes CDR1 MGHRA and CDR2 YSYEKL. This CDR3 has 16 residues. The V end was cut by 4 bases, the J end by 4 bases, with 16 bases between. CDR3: CASSPVGTASNEKLFF. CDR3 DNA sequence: TGCGCCAGCAGCCCAGTCGGTACAGCTAGTAATGAAAAACTGTTTTTT.

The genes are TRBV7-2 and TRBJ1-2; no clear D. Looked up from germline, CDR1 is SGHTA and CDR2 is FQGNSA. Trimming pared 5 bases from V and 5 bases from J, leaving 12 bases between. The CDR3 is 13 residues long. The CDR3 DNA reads TGTGCCAGCAGCGTAAAGGATTTATATGGCTACACCTTC. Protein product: CASSVKDLYGYTF.

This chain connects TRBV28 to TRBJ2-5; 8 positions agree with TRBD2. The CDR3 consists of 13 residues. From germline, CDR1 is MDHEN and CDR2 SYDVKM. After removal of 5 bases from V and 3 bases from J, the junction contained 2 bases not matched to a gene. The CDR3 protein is CASSKAGEETQYF. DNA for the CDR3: TGTGCCAGCAGTAAAGCGGGGGAAGAGACCCAGTACTTC.

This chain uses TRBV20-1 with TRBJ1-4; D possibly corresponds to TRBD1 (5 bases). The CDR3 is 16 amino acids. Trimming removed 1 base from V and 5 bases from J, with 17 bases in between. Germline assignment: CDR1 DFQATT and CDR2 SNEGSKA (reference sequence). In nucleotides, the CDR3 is TGCAGTGCTAGAGGCAGGGACGGGATGCTAAATGAAAAACTGTTTTTT. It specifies CSARGRDGMLNEKLFF.

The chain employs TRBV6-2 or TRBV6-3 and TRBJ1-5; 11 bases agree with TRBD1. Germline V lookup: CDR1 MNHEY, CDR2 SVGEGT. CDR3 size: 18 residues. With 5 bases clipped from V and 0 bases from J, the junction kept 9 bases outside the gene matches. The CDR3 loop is CASSRYGTGGYSNQPQHF. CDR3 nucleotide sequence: TGTGCCAGCAGTCGCTACGGGACAGGGGGTTATAGCAATCAGCCCCAGCATTTT.

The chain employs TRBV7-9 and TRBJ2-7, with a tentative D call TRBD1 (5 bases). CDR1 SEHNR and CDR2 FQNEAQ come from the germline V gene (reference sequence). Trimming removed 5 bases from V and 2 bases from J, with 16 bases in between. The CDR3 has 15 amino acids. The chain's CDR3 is CASSVYRQETYEQYF. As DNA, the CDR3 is TGTGCCAGCAGCGTCTACAGGCAAGAGACCTACGAGCAGTACTTC.

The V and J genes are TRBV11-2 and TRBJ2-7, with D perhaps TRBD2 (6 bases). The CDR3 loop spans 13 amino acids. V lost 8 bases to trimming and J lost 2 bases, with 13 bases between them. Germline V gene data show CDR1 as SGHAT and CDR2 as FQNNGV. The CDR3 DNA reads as TGTGCCAGCCGGGGACTTTCGGCCTACGAGCAGTACTTC. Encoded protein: CASRGLSAYEQYF.

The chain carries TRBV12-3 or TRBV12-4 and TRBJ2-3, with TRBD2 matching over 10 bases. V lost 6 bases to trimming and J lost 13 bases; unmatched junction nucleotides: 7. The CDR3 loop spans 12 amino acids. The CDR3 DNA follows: TGTGCCAGCAGCGTTCTAGCGGGAGTGGAGTATTTT. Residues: CASSVLAGVEYF.

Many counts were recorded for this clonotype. CDR3 loop: CASSPYATDTQYF. CDR3 nucleotide sequence: TGTGCCAGCAGTCCCTACGCCACAGATACGCAGTATTTT. This sequence joins TRBV27 and TRBJ2-3; D gene unclear. Germline CDR1 is MNHEY and CDR2 is SMNVEV (reference sequence). V was shortened by 5 bases and J by 2 bases, with 8 bases between the two germline ends. The CDR3 sequence is 13 residues long.

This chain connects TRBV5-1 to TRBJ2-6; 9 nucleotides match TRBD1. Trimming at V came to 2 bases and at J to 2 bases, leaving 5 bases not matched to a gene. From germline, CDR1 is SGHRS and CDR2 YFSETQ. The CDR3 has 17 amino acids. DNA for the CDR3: TGCGCCAGCAGCTTAAGATACAGGGGGCCTGGGGCCAACGTCCTGACTTTC. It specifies CASSLRYRGPGANVLTF. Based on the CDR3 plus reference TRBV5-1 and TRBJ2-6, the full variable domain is KAGVTQTPRYLIKTRGQQVTLSCSPISGHRSVSWYQQTPGQGLQFLFEYFSETQRNKGNFPGRFSGRQFSNSRSEMNVSTLELGDSALYLCASSLRYRGPGANVLTFGAGSRLTVL.

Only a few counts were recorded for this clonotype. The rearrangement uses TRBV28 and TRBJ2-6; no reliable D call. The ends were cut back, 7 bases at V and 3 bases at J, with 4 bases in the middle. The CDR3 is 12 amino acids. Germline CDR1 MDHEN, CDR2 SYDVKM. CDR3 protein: CASIGGANVLTF. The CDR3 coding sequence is TGTGCCAGCATCGGTGGGGCCAACGTCCTGACTTTC.

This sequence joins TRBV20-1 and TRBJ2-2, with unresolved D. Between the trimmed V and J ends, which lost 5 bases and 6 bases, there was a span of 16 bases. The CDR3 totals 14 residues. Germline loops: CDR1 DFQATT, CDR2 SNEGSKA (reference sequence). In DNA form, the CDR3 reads TGCAGTGCTCCCTTCGGGCCCCAGTCCGGGGAGCTGTTTTTT. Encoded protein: CSAPFGPQSGELFF.